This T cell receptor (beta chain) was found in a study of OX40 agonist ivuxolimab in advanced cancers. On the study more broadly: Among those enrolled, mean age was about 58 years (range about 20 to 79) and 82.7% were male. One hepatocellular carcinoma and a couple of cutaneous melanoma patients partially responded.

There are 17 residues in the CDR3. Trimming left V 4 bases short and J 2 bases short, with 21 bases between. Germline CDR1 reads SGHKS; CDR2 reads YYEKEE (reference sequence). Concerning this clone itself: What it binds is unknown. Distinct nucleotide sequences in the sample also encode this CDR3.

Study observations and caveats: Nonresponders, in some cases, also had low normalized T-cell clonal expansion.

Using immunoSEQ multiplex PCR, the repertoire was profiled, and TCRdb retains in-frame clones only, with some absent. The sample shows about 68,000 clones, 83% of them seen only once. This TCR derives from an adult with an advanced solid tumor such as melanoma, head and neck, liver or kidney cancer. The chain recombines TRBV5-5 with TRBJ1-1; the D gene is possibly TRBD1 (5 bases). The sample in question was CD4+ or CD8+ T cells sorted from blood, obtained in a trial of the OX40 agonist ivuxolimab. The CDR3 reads CASSLVVSGMGNTEAFF. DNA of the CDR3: TGTGCCAGCAGCCTGGTTGTTTCAGGGATGGGAAACACTGAAGCTTTCTTT. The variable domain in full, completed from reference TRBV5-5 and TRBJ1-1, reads DAGVTQSPTHLIKTRGQQVTLRCSPISGHKSVSWYQQVLGQGPQFIFQYYEKEERGRGNFPDRFSARQFPNYSSELNVNALLLGDSALYLCASSLVVSGMGNTEAFFGQGTRLTVV.